A single sample gave rise to the 30 T cell receptor beta chains below, sequenced in a study of CD4+ T cells in melanoma. Libraries were prepared by immunoSEQ multiplex PCR; TCRdb keeps only in-frame clonotypes and omits some of them. The repertoire holds around 12,000 clones, 60% to 80% seen once, with 8.5% to 9.5% in the top ten. Sequencing used cells from a culture (not recorded whether cultured in vitro). The receptors shown here come from a human donor with melanoma.

This clone has only one observation. The genes are TRBV5-4 and TRBJ1-2, with TRBD1 matching 9 bases. Trimming removed 3 bases from V and 7 bases from J; junction bases left unmatched: 16. Germline V gene sequence: CDR1 SGHNT, CDR2 YYREEE (reference sequence). CDR3 length equals 17 residues. CDR3 sequence (DNA): TGTGCCAGCAGCTCCCGCTCACAGACAGGGGGTATCGGTGGCTACACCTTC. It codes for CASSSRSQTGGIGGYTF.

The rearrangement joins TRBV5-1 to TRBJ1-6; 9 bases are shared with TRBD1. Per the germline V gene, CDR1 is SGHRS and CDR2 is YFSETQ. The CDR3 has 16 amino acids. Trimming removed 0 bases from V and 8 bases from J; junction bases left unmatched: 6. The CDR3: CASSLAGTGYYSPLHF. The CDR3 DNA sequence: TGCGCCAGCAGCTTGGCCGGGACAGGGTATTATTCACCCCTCCACTTT.

The rearrangement links TRBV9 to TRBJ1-2, with TRBD1 as a possible D gene (6 bases). The ends were cut back, 2 bases at V and 3 bases at J, with 8 bases in the middle. CDR1 and CDR2 from the germline V gene are SGDLS and YYNGEE. CDR3 size: 13 residues. The CDR3 DNA follows: TGTGCCAGCAGCGTGGACAGCTACTATGGCTACACCTTC. This sequence encodes CASSVDSYYGYTF.

The sample holds one count of this clone. The gene calls are TRBV11-3 and TRBJ1-2, with no clear D. From germline, CDR1 is SGHNT and CDR2 YENEEA. V lost 3 bases and J lost 1, with 15 bases in between. CDR3 size: 16 residues. The CDR3 DNA follows: TGTGCCAGCAGCTTCCAGCACCAAGAGATTAACTATGGCTACACCTTC. It yields the protein CASSFQHQEINYGYTF.

This clone is deemed large (0.1 to 1%). This chain links TRBV11-2 with TRBJ1-3; D is unresolved. V was pared by 4 bases and J by 0 bases, with 7 bases between. CDR3 length: 14 amino acids. The V gene's germline CDR1 is SGHAT and CDR2 FQNNGV. In DNA form, the CDR3 reads TGTGCCAGCAGCTCTATTACCTCTGGAAACACCATATATTTT. Translation gives CASSSITSGNTIYF.

The DNA of the CDR3 is TGCGCCAGCAGCTTAGGGGGAACCGGGGAGCTGTTTTTT. This codes for CASSLGGTGELFF. This chain links TRBV5-1 with TRBJ2-2; maybe TRBD1 (6 bases). The CDR3 extends over 13 amino acids. V was clipped by 2 bases and J by 5 bases, with 7 bases between them. Germline V CDR1 and CDR2: SGHRS, YFSETQ.

Only a few counts were recorded for this clone. The chain links TRBV18 to TRBJ2-2; D is uncertain. Trimming shortened V by 3 bases and J by 1 base, and 6 bases separated the two germline ends. The CDR3 extends over 14 amino acids. The V gene's germline CDR1 is KGHSH and CDR2 LQKENI. The CDR3 DNA sequence: TGTGCCAGCTCACCGGACGGGAACACCGGGGAGCTGTTTTTT. It codes for CASSPDGNTGELFF.

This sequence joins TRBV28 and TRBJ1-2, with D hard to call. CDR1 and CDR2 from the germline V gene are MDHEN and SYDVKM. The CDR3 contains 12 residues. Trimming removed 2 bases at V and 5 bases at J, with 6 bases between. CDR3 protein: CASSLEGYGYTF. The CDR3 DNA sequence: TGTGCCAGCAGTTTAGAGGGATATGGCTACACCTTC.

CDR3 in amino acids: CASSEMRGGPATQYF. The CDR3 coding sequence is TGTGCCAGCAGTGAAATGCGGGGGGGGCCCGCTACGCAGTATTTT. V and J are TRBV2 and TRBJ2-3, with TRBD2 matching over 9 bases. Trimming removed 2 bases from V and 8 bases from J; junction bases left unmatched: 8. Germline V lookup: CDR1 SNHLY, CDR2 FYNNEI. The CDR3 spans 15 residues.

The chain employs TRBV5-1 and TRBJ1-1; 7 positions match TRBD1. CDR3 length equals 15 residues. Trimming took 4 bases from V and 1 from J; bases not matched to a gene: 7. Germline V gene data show CDR1 as SGHRS and CDR2 as YFSETQ. This CDR3 is CASSVQGEKNTEAFF. For the CDR3, the DNA is TGCGCCAGCAGCGTGCAGGGGGAAAAGAACACTGAAGCTTTCTTT.

The chain uses TRBV11-2 and TRBJ1-2, with TRBD1 identical over 7 bases. V lost 5 bases, J lost 3 bases, and 9 bases stayed unmatched. The CDR3 runs to 15 residues. CDR1 SGHAT and CDR2 FQNNGV come from the germline V gene. In DNA, the CDR3 is TGTGCCAGCAGCCAAGCGGGACAGTTTCACTATGGCTACACCTTC. It encodes CASSQAGQFHYGYTF.

This clone was seen a handful of times. The genes are TRBV2 and TRBJ1-2; D is unclear. This CDR3 has 11 amino acids. V was trimmed by 4 bases and J by 6 bases, leaving 6 bases between them. Germline CDR1 and CDR2: SNHLY and FYNNEI. CDR3 loop: CASSAGDGYTF. Written as DNA, the CDR3 is TGTGCCAGCAGTGCCGGGGATGGCTACACCTTC.

This sequence joins TRBV11-2 and TRBJ1-2; D possibly corresponds to TRBD1 (6 bases). Germline assignment: CDR1 SGHAT and CDR2 FQNNGV. Trimming removed 1 base at V and 10 bases at J, with 16 bases between. CDR3 size: 14 residues. This chain's CDR3 is CASSLGQARGDYTF. In DNA form, the CDR3 reads TGTGCCAGCAGCTTAGGACAGGCCCGGGGGGACTACACCTTC.

The genes are TRBV15 and TRBJ2-1; TRBD1 matches at 10 bases. V gave up 0 bases and J gave up 3 bases; unmatched junction bases: 8. Looked up from germline, CDR1 is LNHNV and CDR2 is YYDKDF (reference sequence). This CDR3 region has 18 residues. In DNA, the CDR3 is TGTGCCACCAGCAGAGATCGCGTGGGACAGGGGATCTACAATGAGCAGTTCTTC. Its protein is CATSRDRVGQGIYNEQFF.

This sequence joins TRBV14 and TRBJ2-5; no clear D gene. V was pared by 2 bases and J by 4 bases, with 8 bases between. This CDR3 comprises 13 residues. Per germline, CDR1 SGHDN and CDR2 FVKESK. The chain's CDR3 is CASSQRHIETQYF. CDR3 nucleotides: TGTGCCAGCAGCCAACGACATATAGAGACCCAGTACTTC.

This clone has a handful of counts. V is TRBV27 and J is TRBJ2-7; D unclear. This CDR3 has 14 residues. V lost 6 bases and J lost 0, with 12 bases in between. Germline CDR1 is MNHEY and CDR2 is SMNVEV (reference sequence). The DNA of the CDR3 is TGTGCCAGCAGGCGGACGGAGAGCTCCTACGAGCAGTACTTC. It specifies CASRRTESSYEQYF.

V gene TRBV5-1 combines with J gene TRBJ2-2; D is undetermined. Germline V gene sequence: CDR1 SGHRS, CDR2 YFSETQ. Trimming stripped 0 bases from V and 5 bases from J, with 11 bases between. The CDR3 extends over 15 amino acids. The CDR3 loop reads CASSLVGLGTGELFF. CDR3 nucleotide sequence: TGCGCCAGCAGCTTGGTGGGTTTAGGGACCGGGGAGCTGTTTTTT.

The chain carries TRBV2 and TRBJ2-5; possibly TRBD1 for D (6 bases). This CDR3 is built from 13 residues. Trimming took off 6 bases at V and 5 bases at J, with 13 bases between the two ends. Germline CDR1 SNHLY, CDR2 FYNNEI. This CDR3 is CASRYRVRETQYF. The CDR3 DNA reads as TGTGCCAGCAGATACAGGGTACGGGAGACCCAGTACTTC.

This chain connects TRBV5-1 to TRBJ2-1; the D is unclear. Between the trimmed V and J ends, which lost 2 bases and 9 bases, there was a span of 15 bases. The CDR3 consists of 14 residues. CDR1 and CDR2 from the germline V gene are SGHRS and YFSETQ. The CDR3 bases are TGCGCCAGCAGCTTAGTACCCACGGACCGTGAGCAGTTCTTC. This codes for CASSLVPTDREQFF.

The V gene is TRBV5-8, the J gene TRBJ2-5; D ambiguous. V gave up 0 bases and J gave up 4 bases, with 7 bases separating them. Germline assignment: CDR1 SGHTS and CDR2 YDEGEE. This CDR3 is 13 amino acids long. CDR3 sequence reads: CASSLGLGETQYF. DNA for the CDR3: TGTGCCAGCAGCTTGGGCCTTGGAGAGACCCAGTACTTC.

CDR3 region: CASSLGGTGVYNEQFF. Written as DNA, the CDR3 is TGTGCCAGCAGCTTGGGCGGGACAGGGGTCTACAATGAGCAGTTCTTC. This chain joins TRBV11-3 and TRBJ2-1; 10 nucleotides line up with TRBD1. Trimming cost V 3 bases and J 3 bases; bases outside gene matches: 5. The CDR3 length is 16 residues. Germline CDR1 and CDR2: SGHNT and YENEEA.

The V and J genes are TRBV6-6 and TRBJ1-2; TRBD1 matches 7 bases. V lost 2 bases and J lost 5; bases outside the gene matches: 8. The CDR3 has 15 residues. The germline V gene has CDR1 MNHNY and CDR2 SVGAGI (reference sequence). CDR3 bases: TGTGCCAGCAGTTACAAAAACGACAGGGCTTATGGCTACACCTTC. The encoded protein is CASSYKNDRAYGYTF.

In DNA, the CDR3 is TGCGCCAGCAGTGAGTCGACGCTCTATGGCTACACCTTC. It yields the protein CASSESTLYGYTF. The chain links TRBV10-1 to TRBJ1-2; D not resolved. CDR1 is WNHNN, CDR2 SYGVQD, per germline (reference sequence). V lost 0 bases and J lost 4, with 6 bases in between. This CDR3 region has 13 residues.

The chain is built from TRBV5-1 and TRBJ2-1; no definite D call. This CDR3 contains 15 residues. The V end lost 0 bases, the J end lost 6 bases, and 13 bases lay between the germline ends. CDR1 is SGHRS, CDR2 YFSETQ, per germline. The CDR3 DNA is TGCGCCAGCAGCTTGGGCCTGACACGGTTCAATGAGCAGTTCTTC. Translation: CASSLGLTRFNEQFF.

J is TRBJ1-5 and V is TRBV15, with D unclear. V gave up 1 base and J gave up 0 bases, with 7 bases separating them. CDR1 and CDR2 from the germline V gene are LNHNV and YYDKDF (reference sequence). This CDR3 spans 15 amino acids. The CDR3 DNA reads as TGTGCCACCAGCAGAGGCGGGAATAGCAATCAGCCCCAGCATTTT. Residues: CATSRGGNSNQPQHF.

The genes are TRBV28 and TRBJ1-1, with a weak D call TRBD1 (5 bases). The germline gives CDR1 MDHEN, CDR2 SYDVKM. Trimming stripped 0 bases from V and 2 bases from J, with 22 bases between. The CDR3 extends over 19 amino acids. For the CDR3, the DNA is TGTGCCAGCAGTTTATGGCCCCTCCGGGGCGGATGGGGAAACACTGAAGCTTTCTTT. Translating gives CASSLWPLRGGWGNTEAFF.

Judged by abundance, this clone is medium-sized (0.01 to 0.1%). The chain recombines TRBV5-1 with TRBJ1-4; D perhaps matches TRBD1 (5 bases). V was shortened by 0 bases and J by 8 bases, with 14 bases between the two germline ends. The length of the CDR3 is 15 residues. CDR1 and CDR2 from the germline V gene are SGHRS and YFSETQ. In DNA form, the CDR3 reads TGCGCCAGCAGCTTGGCCCACCAAGGACACGAAAAACTGTTTTTT. Encoded protein: CASSLAHQGHEKLFF.

The genes are TRBV2 and TRBJ1-6, with 7 bases matching TRBD1. V dropped 6 bases and J dropped 10; count of bases not matched to a gene: 6. The CDR3 loop spans 13 amino acids. Germline V gives CDR1 SNHLY, CDR2 FYNNEI. CDR3 sequence reads: CASRATGDSPLHF. The CDR3, as DNA: TGTGCCAGCAGGGCTACAGGGGACTCACCCCTCCACTTT.

V usage is TRBV27 and J usage is TRBJ2-1, with 8 bases that match TRBD2. Germline V gene data show CDR1 as MNHEY and CDR2 as SMNVEV (reference sequence). The CDR3 spans 14 residues. The V and J ends lost 11 bases and 2 bases, in that order; junction bases with no gene match: 8. This CDR3 is CACKRGRTYNEQFF. As DNA, the CDR3 is TGTGCCTGCAAGCGGGGGCGAACCTACAATGAGCAGTTCTTC.

The rearrangement joins TRBV5-4 to TRBJ2-7, with D possibly called TRBD1 or TRBD2 (5 bases each). This CDR3 is 13 amino acids long. Germline V gene data show CDR1 as SGHNT and CDR2 as YYREEE (reference sequence). Deletions cut 4 bases from V and 0 bases from J, with 8 bases between. Here the CDR3 reads CASSRDASYEQYF. The CDR3 nucleotides read TGTGCCAGCAGCCGGGACGCCTCCTACGAGCAGTACTTC.